These T cell receptor beta chains were read from a single sample in a study of Graves' ophthalmopathy and Graves' hyperthyroidism. TCRdb passed the multiplex PCR reads through MiXCR, listing each CDR3 protein once. The sample carries some 750,000 distinct CDR3 sequences, 40% recorded once. The source material was peripheral blood. The receptors stem from an adult man with Graves' ophthalmopathy. Each CDR3 is given with its conserved first and last residue. The D gene is left open where the match is weak. The size field is filled for only some rows; it gives once, few, many or a size class.

NA,TRBV29-1,TRBJ2-5,NA,TGCAGCCAAGATTGGGCAGGGGATGACCAAGAGACCCAGTACTTC,CSQDWAGDDQETQYF
NA,TRBV25-1,TRBJ1-1,few,TGTGCCAGCAGTCCCCCTCGGACTGAAGCTTTCTTT,CASSPPRTEAFF
NA,TRBV6-5,TRBJ1-6,few,TGTGCCAGCAAGCAGGGTGGGTTGAACACAAATTCACCCCTCCACTTT,CASKQGGLNTNSPLHF
TRBD2,TRBV10-3,TRBJ2-5,NA,TGTGCCACCCACCGGGGGACTAGCGGGGAGACCCAGTACTTC,CATHRGTSGETQYF
NA,TRBV10-3,TRBJ2-7,NA,TGTGCCATCAGTGAGCACGGAGGGGGCTACGAGCAGTACTTC,CAISEHGGGYEQYF
NA,TRBV7-2,TRBJ1-5,many,TGTGCCAGCAACACGGGGGATTCCGGTCAGCCCCAGCATTTT,CASNTGDSGQPQHF
NA,TRBV10-3,TRBJ2-3,NA,TGTGCCATCGGGACTAGGGGGCAGTTATCAGATACGCAGTATTTT,CAIGTRGQLSDTQYF
NA,TRBV15,TRBJ1-5,NA,TGTGCCACCAGCGAGGCCTCCGGGGGCAGTCAGCCCCAGCATTTT,CATSEASGGSQPQHF
TRBD1,TRBV19,TRBJ2-5,few,TGTGCCAGTACCCCGCCGGGACAGGGAGAGACCCAGTACTTC,CASTPPGQGETQYF
TRBD1,TRBV2,TRBJ1-2,many,TGTGCCAGCAGGTGGGACAGGGGCCCTGGGCTTAGTGGCTACACCTTC,CASRWDRGPGLSGYTF
TRBD1,TRBV10-3,TRBJ1-4,many,TGTGCCATCAGTCCGACAGGGGCTGATGAAAAACTGTTTTTT,CAISPTGADEKLFF
TRBD1,TRBV29-1,TRBJ1-1,many,TGCAGCGTCGACAGGGGATCAGAGGCTTTCTTT,CSVDRGSEAFF
NA,TRBV7-9,TRBJ1-4,NA,TGTGCCAGCGGCTTCGCTAATGAAAAACTGTTTTTT,CASGFANEKLFF
TRBD2,TRBV9,TRBJ2-7,NA,TGTGCCAGCAGCTTAGATGGTACTAGCGGGGGTCTGATGTGGGAGCAGTACTTC,CASSLDGTSGGLMWEQYF
TRBD2,TRBV25-1,TRBJ2-2,few,TGTGCCAGCAGTCTAGGGATAGCGGGGGGTCTGAACACCGGGGAGCTGTTTTTT,CASSLGIAGGLNTGELFF
TRBD1,TRBV15,TRBJ1-2,NA,TGTGCCACCAGCAGACAGGGGGCAGGGGGCTACACCTTC,CATSRQGAGGYTF
NA,TRBV3-1,TRBJ1-1,NA,TGTGCCAGCAGCCCCGCATCCCGAGACATGAACACTGAAGCTTTCTTT,CASSPASRDMNTEAFF
TRBD1,TRBV11-2,TRBJ2-7,few,TGTGCCAGCAAGGATGCGAGACAGGGGGGCGAGCAGTACTTC,CASKDARQGGEQYF
TRBD1,TRBV11-2,TRBJ2-7,few,TGTGCCAGCAGTGGGACAGGGCCCTTCGAGCAGTACTTC,CASSGTGPFEQYF
NA,TRBV29-1,TRBJ2-6,many,TGCAGCGTTGAAGCGAGGGTCTCTGGGGCCAACGTCCTGACTTTC,CSVEARVSGANVLTF
NA,TRBV6-5,TRBJ1-2,many,TGTGCCAGCAGATCAGGGGATGGCTACACCTTC,CASRSGDGYTF
TRBD1,TRBV10-3,TRBJ1-2,many,TGTGCCATCAGGGACAGGGTAGGGGAAGGCTACACCTTC,CAIRDRVGEGYTF
TRBD1,TRBV9,TRBJ1-2,many,TGTGCCAGCAGCGTGGGGCCAGGGGGCGGTTATGGCTACACCTTC,CASSVGPGGGYGYTF
NA,TRBV19,TRBJ2-2,NA,TGTGCCAGTAGTACTCAGGGACCCGGGGAGCTGTTTTTT,CASSTQGPGELFF